These T cell receptor beta chains were read from a single sample in a study of blood T cell repertoires in COVID-19. Sequenced by immunoSEQ multiplex PCR; TCRdb stores in-frame clones only, minus some. The data contain tens of thousands of clones, more than 80% of them seen just once; the ten biggest clones take up approximately 5.5%. The sequencing sample was made of peripheral blood. The source of these receptors is a man older than 75 with acute or convalescent COVID-19. CDR3s include the opening cysteine and the closing phenylalanine or tryptophan. D genes are given only for firm matches. Expanded clones are given a class, and other clones once, few, many or no size at all.

v_call: TRBV19; j_call: TRBJ2-6; clone_size: .; d_call: .; cdr3_aa: CASSTTGFTESGANVLTF; cdr3_nt: TGTGCCAGTAGTACCACAGGGTTTACGGAGTCTGGGGCCAACGTCCTGACTTTC
v_call: TRBV28; j_call: TRBJ1-3; clone_size: .; d_call: .; cdr3_aa: CASTPSGNTIYF; cdr3_nt: TGTGCCAGCACTCCCTCTGGAAACACCATATATTTT
v_call: TRBV6-6; j_call: TRBJ2-3; clone_size: .; d_call: TRBD2; cdr3_aa: CASSPRSSGGDTQYF; cdr3_nt: TGTGCCAGCAGTCCTCGCTCTAGCGGGGGGGATACGCAGTATTTT
v_call: TRBV9; j_call: TRBJ2-5; clone_size: .; d_call: .; cdr3_aa: CASSVGQAQETQYF; cdr3_nt: TGTGCCAGCAGCGTAGGACAGGCTCAAGAGACCCAGTACTTC
v_call: TRBV5-6; j_call: TRBJ2-7; clone_size: .; d_call: .; cdr3_aa: CASSFRYEQYF; cdr3_nt: TGTGCCAGCAGCTTCCGCTACGAGCAGTACTTC
v_call: TRBV4-1; j_call: TRBJ2-5; clone_size: .; d_call: TRBD2; cdr3_aa: CASSQTPTGTSRGSQETQYF; cdr3_nt: TGCGCCAGCAGCCAAACTCCTACCGGGACTAGCAGAGGGAGCCAGGAGACCCAGTACTTC
v_call: TRBV11-3; j_call: TRBJ2-3; clone_size: .; d_call: TRBD2; cdr3_aa: CASSSGGLAGGNNGDTQYF; cdr3_nt: TGTGCCAGCAGCTCAGGCGGACTAGCGGGGGGAAACAATGGGGATACGCAGTATTTT
v_call: TRBV24-1; j_call: TRBJ2-2; clone_size: .; d_call: .; cdr3_aa: CATKPGQDTGELFF; cdr3_nt: TGTGCCACCAAACCGGGACAAGACACCGGGGAGCTGTTTTTT
v_call: TRBV5-1; j_call: TRBJ1-4; clone_size: .; d_call: TRBD1; cdr3_aa: CASSLGTGVEEKLFF; cdr3_nt: TGCGCCAGCAGCTTGGGAACAGGGGTCGAGGAAAAACTGTTTTTT
v_call: TRBV19; j_call: TRBJ1-2; clone_size: .; d_call: .; cdr3_aa: CASSVQGDYGYTF; cdr3_nt: TGTGCCAGTAGTGTACAGGGCGACTATGGCTACACCTTC
v_call: TRBV7-8; j_call: TRBJ1-1; clone_size: .; d_call: TRBD1; cdr3_aa: CASSWGGTGLTEAFF; cdr3_nt: TGTGCCAGCAGCTGGGGCGGGACAGGGCTCACTGAAGCTTTCTTT
v_call: TRBV10-3; j_call: TRBJ2-2; clone_size: few; d_call: TRBD1; cdr3_aa: CAIRGQGVVGELFF; cdr3_nt: TGTGCCATCAGAGGACAGGGGGTTGTCGGGGAGCTGTTTTTT
v_call: TRBV10-3; j_call: TRBJ1-2; clone_size: .; d_call: TRBD1; cdr3_aa: CAISEKGGVNYGYTF; cdr3_nt: TGTGCCATCAGTGAAAAAGGGGGCGTCAACTATGGCTACACCTTC
v_call: TRBV7-3; j_call: TRBJ1-6; clone_size: .; d_call: .; cdr3_aa: CASSIQYNSPLHF; cdr3_nt: TGTGCCAGCAGCATACAGTATAATTCACCCCTCCACTTT
v_call: TRBV6-5; j_call: TRBJ1-2; clone_size: .; d_call: TRBD1; cdr3_aa: CASTRGTGDDYTF; cdr3_nt: TGTGCCAGCACCCGCGGGACAGGGGACGACTACACCTTC
v_call: TRBV10-1; j_call: TRBJ2-1; clone_size: .; d_call: .; cdr3_aa: CASSESTRNEQFF; cdr3_nt: TGCGCCAGCAGTGAGTCGACTCGAAATGAGCAGTTCTTC
v_call: TRBV5-1; j_call: TRBJ2-5; clone_size: few; d_call: .; cdr3_aa: CASSSRYQETQYF; cdr3_nt: TGCGCCAGCAGCTCTCGGTACCAAGAGACCCAGTACTTC
v_call: TRBV6-6; j_call: TRBJ1-5; clone_size: .; d_call: .; cdr3_aa: CASSYLSQGPNQPQHF; cdr3_nt: TGTGCCAGCAGTTATTTGAGCCAGGGCCCCAATCAGCCCCAGCATTTT
v_call: TRBV18; j_call: TRBJ1-1; clone_size: .; d_call: .; cdr3_aa: CASSPFWRGNTEAFF; cdr3_nt: TGTGCCAGCTCACCATTTTGGCGGGGGAACACTGAAGCTTTCTTT
v_call: TRBV4-3; j_call: TRBJ2-1; clone_size: .; d_call: .; cdr3_aa: CASSPNLYSGLYNEQFF; cdr3_nt: TGCGCCAGCAGCCCCAATCTGTATAGCGGACTATACAATGAGCAGTTCTTC
v_call: TRBV18; j_call: TRBJ1-1; clone_size: .; d_call: .; cdr3_aa: CASSPDWSNTEAFF; cdr3_nt: TGTGCCAGCTCACCTGACTGGTCCAACACTGAAGCTTTCTTT
v_call: TRBV28; j_call: TRBJ1-1; clone_size: .; d_call: .; cdr3_aa: CASSLSDRENTEAFF; cdr3_nt: TGTGCCAGCAGTTTATCGGACAGAGAGAACACTGAAGCTTTCTTT
v_call: TRBV7-8; j_call: TRBJ1-1; clone_size: few; d_call: .; cdr3_aa: CASSSGHKVPMNTEAFF; cdr3_nt: TGTGCCAGCAGCTCCGGACACAAGGTACCGATGAACACTGAAGCTTTCTTT
v_call: TRBV6-2/TRBV6-3; j_call: TRBJ2-4; clone_size: .; d_call: TRBD2; cdr3_aa: CASSIIRGGKNIQYF; cdr3_nt: TGTGCCAGCAGCATCATCCGGGGGGGGAAAAACATTCAGTACTTC
v_call: TRBV3-1/TRBV3-2; j_call: TRBJ2-5; clone_size: .; d_call: TRBD2; cdr3_aa: CASSPWTSGILETQYF; cdr3_nt: TGTGCCAGCAGCCCATGGACTAGCGGGATTTTGGAGACCCAGTACTTC
v_call: TRBV5-1; j_call: TRBJ2-1; clone_size: .; d_call: TRBD2; cdr3_aa: CASRSGLAGGPRRYNEQFF; cdr3_nt: TGCGCCAGCCGCTCGGGGCTAGCGGGAGGGCCAAGGCGGTACAATGAGCAGTTCTTC
v_call: TRBV9; j_call: TRBJ2-7; clone_size: .; d_call: TRBD1; cdr3_aa: CASSPARGQGTYEQYF; cdr3_nt: TGTGCCAGCAGCCCGGCGAGGGGACAGGGGACCTACGAGCAGTACTTC
v_call: TRBV7-9; j_call: TRBJ1-1; clone_size: .; d_call: TRBD1; cdr3_aa: CASSWGQGIGNSEAFF; cdr3_nt: TGTGCCAGCAGCTGGGGACAGGGGATCGGTAACTCTGAAGCTTTCTTT
v_call: TRBV10-3; j_call: TRBJ1-3; clone_size: .; d_call: .; cdr3_aa: CAISESKGASSGNTIYF; cdr3_nt: TGTGCCATCAGTGAGTCGAAAGGAGCCAGCTCTGGAAACACCATATATTTT
v_call: TRBV5-5; j_call: TRBJ2-7; clone_size: few; d_call: .; cdr3_aa: CASSPDGSRRQYF; cdr3_nt: TGTGCCAGCAGCCCTGATGGCAGTCGCAGGCAGTACTTC
v_call: TRBV2; j_call: TRBJ1-5; clone_size: few; d_call: .; cdr3_aa: CASSEFKGIYNQPQHF; cdr3_nt: TGTGCCAGCAGTGAGTTTAAGGGGATATACAATCAGCCCCAGCATTTT
v_call: TRBV21-1; j_call: TRBJ1-2; clone_size: .; d_call: .; cdr3_aa: CASSRQDYGYTF; cdr3_nt: TGTGCCAGCAGCAGACAGGACTATGGCTACACCTTC
v_call: TRBV24-1; j_call: TRBJ2-6; clone_size: .; d_call: TRBD1; cdr3_aa: CATSDATGTGGSGANVLTF; cdr3_nt: TGTGCCACCAGTGACGCGACCGGGACAGGGGGCTCTGGGGCCAACGTCCTGACTTTC
v_call: TRBV7-8; j_call: TRBJ1-1; clone_size: .; d_call: .; cdr3_aa: CASSRDRGGNTEAFF; cdr3_nt: TGTGCCAGCAGCCGAGATAGGGGCGGCAACACTGAAGCTTTCTTT
v_call: TRBV6-1; j_call: TRBJ1-5; clone_size: .; d_call: .; cdr3_aa: CASSDGLWINSNQPQHF; cdr3_nt: TGTGCCAGCAGTGACGGACTTTGGATTAATAGCAATCAGCCCCAGCATTTT
v_call: TRBV7-2; j_call: TRBJ2-7; clone_size: .; d_call: TRBD1; cdr3_aa: CASSSAGGKSYEQYF; cdr3_nt: TGTGCCAGCAGCTCTGCAGGGGGCAAATCCTACGAGCAGTACTTC
v_call: TRBV5-1; j_call: TRBJ2-1; clone_size: .; d_call: TRBD1; cdr3_aa: CASSLPPGTGAHNEQFF; cdr3_nt: TGCGCCAGCAGCTTGCCCCCAGGGACAGGGGCCCACAATGAGCAGTTCTTC